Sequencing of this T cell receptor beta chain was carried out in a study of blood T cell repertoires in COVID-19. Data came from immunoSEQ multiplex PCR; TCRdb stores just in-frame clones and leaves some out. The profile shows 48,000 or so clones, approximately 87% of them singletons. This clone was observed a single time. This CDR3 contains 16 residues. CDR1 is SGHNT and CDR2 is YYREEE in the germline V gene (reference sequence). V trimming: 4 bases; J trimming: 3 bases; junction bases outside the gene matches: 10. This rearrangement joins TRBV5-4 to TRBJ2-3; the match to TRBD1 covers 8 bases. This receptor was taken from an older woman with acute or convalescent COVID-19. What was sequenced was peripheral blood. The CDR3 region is CASSLRTGRGTDTQYF. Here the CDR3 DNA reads TGTGCCAGCAGCCTCAGGACAGGGAGAGGTACAGATACGCAGTATTTT.